Presented here are 10 T cell receptor beta chains from one specimen sequenced in a study of shared clonotypes between healthy human individuals. Naive CD8 cells lacked CD45RO and underwent positive selection for CCR7, leaving out terminally differentiated effector memory CD45RA+ cells. Data came from immunoSEQ multiplex PCR; TCRdb stores just in-frame clones and leaves some out. The sample lists about 2.1 million clones; roughly 95% were seen once. The sequencing input was naive CD8+ T cells from PBMCs. These TCRs come from a man between 18 and 35 years old in good health. Some clones in this sample may be carry-over from other donors' samples.

The chain combines TRBV15 with TRBJ1-1, with TRBD1 identical over 9 bases. This CDR3 is 15 amino acids long. Germline lookup yields CDR1 LNHNV and CDR2 YYDKDF (reference sequence). Trimming cost V 6 bases and J 0 bases; bases outside gene matches: 5. CDR3 region: CATRRDRAVNTEAFF. The CDR3 DNA reads TGTGCCACCAGACGGGACAGGGCTGTGAACACTGAAGCTTTCTTT.

Turning to this clone: The sample contains more than one DNA sequence encoding this CDR3. This chain uses TRBV11-2 with TRBJ2-7; possibly TRBD2 for D (5 bases). The CDR3 sequence is 13 residues long. CDR1 and CDR2 from the germline V gene are SGHAT and FQNNGV. V was shortened by 3 bases and J by 3 bases, with 9 bases between the two germline ends. This chain's CDR3 is CASSLAGIYEQYF. Written as DNA, the CDR3 is TGTGCCAGCAGCTTGGCCGGGATCTACGAGCAGTACTTC.

This chain uses TRBV7-9 with TRBJ2-3; 7 positions match TRBD1. The germline V gene has CDR1 SEHNR and CDR2 FQNEAQ (reference sequence). V was pared by 5 bases and J by 3 bases, with 11 bases of the junction left unmatched. The CDR3 is made up of 16 amino acids. The CDR3 loop reads CASSLGWAGGTDTQYF. CDR3 DNA sequence: TGTGCCAGCAGCCTAGGCTGGGCAGGGGGAACAGATACGCAGTATTTT.

This chain links TRBV5-6 with TRBJ2-7, with unresolved D. CDR3 length: 13 residues. Per the germline V gene, CDR1 is SGHDT and CDR2 is YYEEEE. Deletions cut 2 bases from V and 1 base from J, with 7 bases between. The CDR3 sequence: CASSLKLSYEQYF. The CDR3 DNA reads TGTGCCAGCAGCTTAAAGCTTTCCTACGAGCAGTACTTC.

This chain's CDR3 is CASSFNPGTTNTIYF. The CDR3 coding sequence is TGTGCCAGCAGCTTCAATCCTGGGACTACAAACACCATATATTTT. V is TRBV5-5 and J is TRBJ1-3; D is perhaps TRBD1 (5 bases). Per germline, CDR1 SGHKS and CDR2 YYEKEE (reference sequence). The V gene lost 2 bases and the J gene lost 6 bases, with 15 bases spanning the gap. The CDR3 totals 15 residues.

This clone came up a few times. The CDR3 coding sequence is TGTGCCAGCAGTTCGCCCCGTGGGCAGCTCAATCAGCCCCAGCATTTT. Its protein is CASSSPRGQLNQPQHF. This chain links TRBV28 with TRBJ1-5, with D uncertain. Trimming stripped 4 bases from V and 3 bases from J, with 16 bases between. Germline CDR1 reads MDHEN; CDR2 reads SYDVKM. The CDR3 totals 16 residues.

The rearrangement links TRBV2 to TRBJ1-2, with TRBD1 matching over 8 bases. CDR1 SNHLY and CDR2 FYNNEI come from the germline V gene. The V gene end was trimmed by 7 bases and the J gene end by 2 bases; junction bases not matched to a gene: 9. The CDR3 loop spans 15 amino acids. CDR3 sequence (DNA): TGTGCCAGCACCGTTTCAGGGGGCTCCAACTATGGCTACACCTTC. Protein product: CASTVSGGSNYGYTF.

V usage is TRBV28 and J usage is TRBJ2-1; 7 nucleotides agree with TRBD2. The junction had 6 bases not matched to a gene; V was cut back by 0 bases and J by 7 bases. The CDR3 is 15 residues long. Germline loops: CDR1 MDHEN, CDR2 SYDVKM. The CDR3 protein is CASSLWPGAGNEQFF. In DNA, the CDR3 is TGTGCCAGCAGTTTATGGCCGGGAGCGGGGAATGAGCAGTTCTTC.

This chain uses TRBV5-4 with TRBJ2-7; TRBD2 agrees at 9 bases. There are 15 residues in the CDR3. Germline loops: CDR1 SGHNT, CDR2 YYREEE (reference sequence). V lost 4 bases and J lost 5; bases outside the gene matches: 10. The CDR3 sequence: CASSRGREGLDEQYF. CDR3 sequence (DNA): TGTGCCAGCAGCCGGGGGCGGGAGGGCCTCGACGAGCAGTACTTC.

This clone has more than one count but fewer than ten. The chain recombines TRBV6-8 with TRBJ1-1, with D uncertain. With 8 bases removed from V and 3 bases from J, the gap between germline ends came to 7 bases. The CDR3 loop spans 11 amino acids. Germline V gene data show CDR1 as MNHGY and CDR2 as SAAAGT. The CDR3 DNA follows: TGTGCCAGCCTCCGGGACACTGAAGCTTTCTTT. Translating gives CASLRDTEAFF.